This T cell receptor beta chain was recorded in a study of tumor-infiltrating lymphocytes in oesophageal squamous cell carcinoma. Germline V CDR1 and CDR2: MNHEY, SVGEGT. The CDR3 covers 12 residues. TCRdb redid the calling of the PCR reads with MiXCR, one entry per CDR3 protein. The sample lists more than 9,500 distinct CDR3 sequences, approximately 54% occurring once. This chain links TRBV6-2 or TRBV6-3 with TRBJ2-3; D is unclear. The J call is doubtful: the DNA matches TRBJ1-1 better. Sequencing input: esophageal tumor tissue. The origin of this receptor is a male donor with esophageal squamous cell carcinoma. As DNA, the CDR3 is TGTGCCAGCAGCTATGGGTTCACTGAAGCTTTCTTT. Translated: CASSYGFTEAFF.